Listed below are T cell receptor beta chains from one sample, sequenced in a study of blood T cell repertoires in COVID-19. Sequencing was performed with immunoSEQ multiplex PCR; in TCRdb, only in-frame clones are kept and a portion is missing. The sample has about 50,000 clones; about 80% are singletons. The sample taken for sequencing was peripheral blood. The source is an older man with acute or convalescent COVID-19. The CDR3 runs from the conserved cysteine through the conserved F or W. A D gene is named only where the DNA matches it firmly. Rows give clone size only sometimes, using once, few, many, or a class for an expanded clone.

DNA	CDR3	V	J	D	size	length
TGCGCCAGCAGCTTCGGACTCCTAGGGGAGACCCAGTACTTC	CASSFGLLGETQYF	TRBV5-1	TRBJ2-5	-	-	14
TGCAGCGTTGAACGACAGGGACCCCGGAACACTGAAGCTTTCTTT	CSVERQGPRNTEAFF	TRBV29-1	TRBJ1-1	TRBD1	few	15
TGTGCCAGCTCACCACGCCCAACAGCTTCGGCCTACGAGCAGTACTTC	CASSPRPTASAYEQYF	TRBV18	TRBJ2-7	-	-	16
TGTGCCAGTAGTCCGGGACTAGCCCGCGGGGGGGATACGCAGTATTTT	CASSPGLARGGDTQYF	TRBV19	TRBJ2-3	TRBD2	-	16
TGTGCCAGCAGCCCCGCCTCGGGGAACTATGGCTACACCTTC	CASSPASGNYGYTF	TRBV7-2	TRBJ1-2	-	-	14
TGTGCCAGCAGTTTATCCACCGGGACAGGGTACAACGAGCAGTACTTC	CASSLSTGTGYNEQYF	TRBV6-2/TRBV6-3	TRBJ2-7	TRBD1	-	16
TGTGCCAGTAGTATCAGCCCCGGGACAGCGTATAATTCACCCCTCCACTTT	CASSISPGTAYNSPLHF	TRBV19	TRBJ1-6	TRBD1	few	17
TGTGCCAGCAGAAGTGGGGGGAGCAATCAGCCCCAGCATTTT	CASRSGGSNQPQHF	TRBV6-5	TRBJ1-5	-	-	14
TGTGCCAGCAGCCAAGAGGCTCACACCATATATTTT	CASSQEAHTIYF	TRBV14	TRBJ1-3	-	-	12
TGTGCCACCAGCAGAGAAGCTAGCGGGGGGGAGTCCACCTACGAGCAGTACTTC	CATSREASGGESTYEQYF	TRBV15	TRBJ2-7	TRBD2	-	18
TGTGCCAGCAGTCGGGGGGAGGACTATGGCTACACCTTC	CASSRGEDYGYTF	TRBV2	TRBJ1-2	-	-	13
TGTGCTAGTGGACGGGGGACAGGTTCTTACGAGCAGTACTTC	CASGRGTGSYEQYF	TRBV12-5	TRBJ2-7	TRBD1	-	14
TGTGCCAGCAGCCAAGGGGTTAGCGGTTGGGCAGATACGCAGTATTTT	CASSQGVSGWADTQYF	TRBV3-1/TRBV3-2	TRBJ2-3	-	-	16
TGTGCCAGCAGTTTGCAGGGGATGAACACTGAAGCTTTCTTT	CASSLQGMNTEAFF	TRBV27	TRBJ1-1	-	-	14
TGTGCCACCTCAGCGGGCTATGGCTACACCTTC	CATSAGYGYTF	TRBV19	TRBJ1-2	-	-	11
TGTGCCACCAGTGATTTGGTCTGGTTAGCGAACACCGGGGAGCTGTTTTTT	CATSDLVWLANTGELFF	TRBV24-1	TRBJ2-2	-	-	17
TGTGCCAGTAGTAGAAGTGGACAGGCGCCGTATCAGCCCCAGCATTTT	CASSRSGQAPYQPQHF	TRBV19	TRBJ1-5	TRBD1	-	16
TGTGCCAGCTCCGAACAGGGGGCGGGCTATGGCTACACCTTC	CASSEQGAGYGYTF	TRBV7-9	TRBJ1-2	TRBD1	-	14
TGTGCCAGCAGGCCGACAGGGGTTAACAACTATGGCTACACCTTC	CASRPTGVNNYGYTF	TRBV28	TRBJ1-2	TRBD1	-	15